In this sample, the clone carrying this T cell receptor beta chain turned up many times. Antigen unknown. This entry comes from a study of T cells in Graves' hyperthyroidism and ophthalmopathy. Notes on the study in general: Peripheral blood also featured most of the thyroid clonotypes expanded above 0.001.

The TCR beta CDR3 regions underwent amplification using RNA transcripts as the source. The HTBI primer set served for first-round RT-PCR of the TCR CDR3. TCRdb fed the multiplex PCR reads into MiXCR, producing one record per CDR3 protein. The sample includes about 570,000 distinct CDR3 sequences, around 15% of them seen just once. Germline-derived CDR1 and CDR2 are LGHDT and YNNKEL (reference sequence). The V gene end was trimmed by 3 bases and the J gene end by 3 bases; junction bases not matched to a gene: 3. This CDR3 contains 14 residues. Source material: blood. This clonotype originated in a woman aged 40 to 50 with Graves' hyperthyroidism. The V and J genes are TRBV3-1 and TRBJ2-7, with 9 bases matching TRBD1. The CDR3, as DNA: TGTGCCAGCAGCCACTCGGACAGGGGCTACGAGCAGTACTTC. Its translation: CASSHSDRGYEQYF.